The rows below give T cell receptor beta chains drawn from one sample of a study of cytomegalovirus exposure and HLA in healthy donors. Using immunoSEQ multiplex PCR, the repertoire was profiled, and TCRdb retains in-frame clones only, with some absent. The repertoire consists of more than 150,000 clones, with 70% to 90% occurring once and the leading ten covering about 9.3%. The material sequenced was PBMCs. These receptors came from a man between 18 and 35 years old in good health and CMV-seropositive. CDR3s include the opening cysteine and the closing phenylalanine or tryptophan. D genes are given only for firm matches. The listing skips clone size in some rows; elsewhere it reads once, few, many or a size class.

CDR3 length,D gene,V gene,J gene,clone size,CDR3 DNA,CDR3 protein
13,.,TRBV7-3,TRBJ1-5,few,TGTGCCAGTTCAAGCAGGGTAGGACAGCCCCAGCATTTT,CASSSRVGQPQHF
14,.,TRBV30,TRBJ1-2,.,TGTGCCTGGAGTCCCACGGGACTAGGGGATGGCTACACCTTC,CAWSPTGLGDGYTF
14,TRBD1,TRBV7-2,TRBJ2-4,.,TGTGCCAGCAACCTCTCAGGGGGCGCAAACATTCAGTACTTC,CASNLSGGANIQYF
16,.,TRBV4-1,TRBJ1-6,once,TGCGCCAGCAGCCAATTGCCCGGGGCCTATAATTCACCCCTCCACTTT,CASSQLPGAYNSPLHF
15,TRBD2,TRBV5-1,TRBJ2-1,.,TGCGCCAGCAGCCCGGGAGGGGGGCGGTACAATGAGCAGTTCTTC,CASSPGGGRYNEQFF
13,TRBD1,TRBV29-1,TRBJ1-1,.,TGCAGCGGAACCGGGACAGCGAACACTGAAGCTTTCTTT,CSGTGTANTEAFF
13,TRBD1,TRBV11-2,TRBJ2-7,.,TGTGCCAGCAGACGGACAGGGGGATACGAGCAGTACTTC,CASRRTGGYEQYF
13,TRBD1,TRBV10-3,TRBJ1-2,.,TGTGCCATCAGCCGGGACAGTAACTATGGCTACACCTTC,CAISRDSNYGYTF
15,.,TRBV5-6,TRBJ2-6,.,TGTGCCAGCAGCTCACAGGGTTCCGGGGCCAACGTCCTGACTTTC,CASSSQGSGANVLTF
16,.,TRBV27,TRBJ1-6,.,TGTGCCAGCAGTTTTCGTCGGGAAGTTATTAATTCACCCCTCCACTTT,CASSFRREVINSPLHF
15,.,TRBV19,TRBJ1-2,.,TGTGCCAGTAGTATAGTTCCCCGACAGACGGATGGCTACACCTTC,CASSIVPRQTDGYTF
15,TRBD2,TRBV7-6,TRBJ2-3,.,TGTGCCAGCAGCTTCGGGGGGGCCGGCACAGATACGCAGTATTTT,CASSFGGAGTDTQYF
17,TRBD1,TRBV4-1,TRBJ1-3,few,TGCGCCAGCAGCCAAGGTGGACAGGCGTACTCTGGAAACACCATATATTTT,CASSQGGQAYSGNTIYF
15,.,TRBV6-4,TRBJ2-6,few,TGTGCCAGCAGTGAAGAGGGCTCTGGGGCCAACGTCCTGACTTTC,CASSEEGSGANVLTF
13,.,TRBV30,TRBJ2-7,.,TGTGCCTCGCAGGGGTCTAGCTCCTACGAGCAGTACTTC,CASQGSSSYEQYF
14,.,TRBV6-5,TRBJ1-5,.,TGTGCCAGCAGTAACGAGGGTCTTTCAAGGCCCCAGCATTTT,CASSNEGLSRPQHF
14,.,TRBV6-5,TRBJ1-5,.,TGTGCCAGCAGACAGTCCCTTAGCAATCAGCCCCAGCATTTT,CASRQSLSNQPQHF
12,.,TRBV5-4,TRBJ2-5,.,TGTGCCAGCAGCCCTTACGGAGAGACCCAGTACTTC,CASSPYGETQYF
16,TRBD2,TRBV7-2,TRBJ2-5,once,TGTGCCAGCAGCTTAGCGGGATTGCGGGGGGGCGAGACCCAGTACTTC,CASSLAGLRGGETQYF
14,TRBD1,TRBV7-9,TRBJ1-2,.,TGTGCCAGCAGCCGCGGACAGGGTGGAGATGGCTACACCTTC,CASSRGQGGDGYTF
16,.,TRBV12-5,TRBJ1-3,.,TGTGCTAGTGGTTCGATTACAGGGCCCTCTGGAAACACCATATATTTT,CASGSITGPSGNTIYF
14,.,TRBV18,TRBJ1-1,.,TGTGCCAGCTCACCAAGACAGGCGAGCACTGAAGCTTTCTTT,CASSPRQASTEAFF
15,.,TRBV7-6,TRBJ1-6,few,TGTGCCAGCAGCTCCAAGGCGGGGGCGAGTTCACCCCTCCACTTT,CASSSKAGASSPLHF
13,.,TRBV9,TRBJ1-1,.,TGTGCCAGCAGCGTAGTTCTGAGGGCGGAAGCTTTCTTT,CASSVVLRAEAFF
16,TRBD2,TRBV13,TRBJ2-7,.,TGTGCCAGCAGCTTACCTAGCGGGGGGGCCTCCTACGAGCAGTACTTC,CASSLPSGGASYEQYF
19,.,TRBV11-1,TRBJ2-3,.,TGTGCCAGCAGCTTAATTCCCCAAGCTCACAGGGCTTACACAGATACGCAGTATTTT,CASSLIPQAHRAYTDTQYF
16,TRBD1,TRBV7-6,TRBJ2-2,few,TGTGCCAGCAGCTTAGTTACAGGGGTTGGCCCCGGGGAGCTGTTTTTT,CASSLVTGVGPGELFF
14,TRBD2,TRBV5-1,TRBJ2-1,.,TGCGCCAGCAGCGGGCTAGCGGGGGACAATGAGCAGTTCTTC,CASSGLAGDNEQFF
15,.,TRBV6-5,TRBJ2-3,.,TGTGCCAGCAGGCGGACAGCCTCGGTCCCAGATACGCAGTATTTT,CASRRTASVPDTQYF
15,.,TRBV11-2,TRBJ1-4,.,TGTGCCAGCAGCTTATCCACAGGTTATAATGAAAAACTGTTTTTT,CASSLSTGYNEKLFF
14,.,TRBV5-4,TRBJ2-7,.,TGTGCCAGCAGCCTCCAGTCCTTAAGCTACGAGCAGTACTTC,CASSLQSLSYEQYF
11,.,TRBV20-1,TRBJ2-1,.,TGCAGTGCTAGCGGGGGTTATGAGCAGTTCTTC,CSASGGYEQFF
11,.,TRBV2,TRBJ2-7,once,TGTGCCAGCAGTGCCCTCCTCGAGCAGTACTTC,CASSALLEQYF
13,.,TRBV6-5,TRBJ1-1,.,TGTGCCAGCAGTTACGGACAAGGCACTGAAGCTTTCTTT,CASSYGQGTEAFF
16,.,TRBV5-1,TRBJ2-3,.,TGCGCCAGCAGCTTGGTCCAAAAAACTAGCACAGATACGCAGTATTTT,CASSLVQKTSTDTQYF
15,.,TRBV5-1,TRBJ2-7,.,TGCGCCAGCAGCTTAGTCTCGGGGAGCTCCTACGAGCAGTACTTC,CASSLVSGSSYEQYF
16,TRBD1,TRBV9,TRBJ2-2,.,TGTGCCAGCAGCGTATATAGGACAGGGGGTTCCGGGGAGCTGTTTTTT,CASSVYRTGGSGELFF
15,TRBD1,TRBV7-9,TRBJ1-1,.,TGTGCCAGCAGGGGACAGGGGATAGGGAACACTGAAGCTTTCTTT,CASRGQGIGNTEAFF
16,.,TRBV4-1,TRBJ1-2,.,TGCGCCAGCAGGGAAGGGGGGGTCCGGGCTAACTATGGCTACACCTTC,CASREGGVRANYGYTF
20,.,TRBV29-1,TRBJ2-2,.,TGCAGCGTTGAAGCAGGGATCTTGTCCGGGTATGACAAGTACACCGGGGAGCTGTTTTTT,CSVEAGILSGYDKYTGELFF
15,.,TRBV7-2,TRBJ2-5,.,TGTGCCAGCAGCTTCGGGAGCGGTGCCCCTGAGACCCAGTACTTC,CASSFGSGAPETQYF
11,.,TRBV20-1,TRBJ2-5,.,TGCAGTGCTAGAGCCTTAGAGACCCAGTACTTC,CSARALETQYF
13,.,TRBV2,TRBJ2-5,.,TGTGCCAGCAGTGACTCCACACCGGAGACCCAGTACTTC,CASSDSTPETQYF
13,.,TRBV6-6,TRBJ2-5,.,TGTGCCAGCGGGGGCAGGGAGAGAGAGACCCAGTACTTC,CASGGRERETQYF
14,TRBD1,TRBV5-1,TRBJ2-7,.,TGCGCCAGCAGCCCCCGGGACAGGGATTACGAGCAGTACTTC,CASSPRDRDYEQYF
12,.,TRBV11-2,TRBJ2-3,once,TGTGCCAGCAGCTCACAGGGATATACGCAGTATTTT,CASSSQGYTQYF
17,.,TRBV18,TRBJ2-1,.,TGTGCCAGCTCACCACCGGTGCCACCCCGGGAGTACAATGAGCAGTTCTTC,CASSPPVPPREYNEQFF
15,.,TRBV2,TRBJ2-6,.,TGTGCCAGCAGTGAGAGGATGCCTGGGGCCAACGTCCTGACTTTC,CASSERMPGANVLTF